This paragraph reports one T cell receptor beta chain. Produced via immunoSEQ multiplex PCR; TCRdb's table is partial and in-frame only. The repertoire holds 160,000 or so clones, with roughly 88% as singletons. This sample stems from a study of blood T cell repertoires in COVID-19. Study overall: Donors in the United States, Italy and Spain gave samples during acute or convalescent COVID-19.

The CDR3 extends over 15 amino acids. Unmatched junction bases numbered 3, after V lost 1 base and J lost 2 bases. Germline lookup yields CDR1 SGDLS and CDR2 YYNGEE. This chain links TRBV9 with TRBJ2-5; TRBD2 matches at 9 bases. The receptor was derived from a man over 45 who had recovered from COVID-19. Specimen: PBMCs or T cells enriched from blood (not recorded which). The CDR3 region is CASSVLAGSQETQYF. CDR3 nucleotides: TGTGCCAGCAGCGTACTAGCGGGGAGTCAAGAGACCCAGTACTTC.